This TCR beta chain is from a study of shared clonotypes between healthy human individuals. Each replicate PCR on the sorted subsets used roughly 190 ng DNA (around 30,000 T cell genomes). Method: immunoSEQ multiplex PCR; TCRdb's copy keeps in-frame clones and lacks some. The sample shows approximately 2,000,000 clones, approximately 92% of them seen only once. V was clipped by 4 bases and J by 6 bases, with 15 bases between them. The CDR3 is 14 residues long. Germline CDR1 reads SGHVS; CDR2 reads FQNEAQ. Overall study results and limits: Rarefaction curves obtained for sorted subsets showed sequencing incomplete despite large depth.

Comment on this clone: Its specificity is not known.

Naive CD8 cells lacked CD45RO, underwent positive selection for CCR7 and left out terminally differentiated effector memory CD45RA+ cells. The chain has TRBV7-8 and TRBJ1-1; tentative D call: TRBD1 (5 bases). The source material was naive CD8+ T cells from PBMCs. This sequence originates from a man between 18 and 35 years old in good health. Some clones in this sample may be carry-over from other donors' samples. The CDR3 nucleotides read TGTGCCAGCAGCTATTTCGGGGGTTCGTCTGAAGCTTTCTTT. It encodes CASSYFGGSSEAFF.